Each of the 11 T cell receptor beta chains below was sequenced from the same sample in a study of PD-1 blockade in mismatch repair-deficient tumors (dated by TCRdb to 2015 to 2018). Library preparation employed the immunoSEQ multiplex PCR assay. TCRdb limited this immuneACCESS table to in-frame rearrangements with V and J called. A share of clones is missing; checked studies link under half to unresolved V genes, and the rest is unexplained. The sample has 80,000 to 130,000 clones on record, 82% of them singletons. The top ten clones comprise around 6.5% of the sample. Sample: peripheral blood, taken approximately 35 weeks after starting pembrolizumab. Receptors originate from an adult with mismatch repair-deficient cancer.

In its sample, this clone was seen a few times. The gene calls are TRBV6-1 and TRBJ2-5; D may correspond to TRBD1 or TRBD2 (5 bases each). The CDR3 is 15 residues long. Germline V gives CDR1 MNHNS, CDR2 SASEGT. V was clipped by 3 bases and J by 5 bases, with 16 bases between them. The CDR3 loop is CASSDPTRGFETQYF. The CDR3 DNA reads TGTGCCAGCAGTGACCCTACTAGGGGATTTGAGACCCAGTACTTC.

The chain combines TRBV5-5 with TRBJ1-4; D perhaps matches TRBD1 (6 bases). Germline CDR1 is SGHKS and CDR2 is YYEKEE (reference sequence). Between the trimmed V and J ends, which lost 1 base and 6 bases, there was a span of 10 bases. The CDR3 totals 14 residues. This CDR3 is CASSLSPGDEKLFF. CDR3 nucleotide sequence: TGTGCCAGCAGCTTGTCGCCAGGGGATGAAAAACTGTTTTTT.

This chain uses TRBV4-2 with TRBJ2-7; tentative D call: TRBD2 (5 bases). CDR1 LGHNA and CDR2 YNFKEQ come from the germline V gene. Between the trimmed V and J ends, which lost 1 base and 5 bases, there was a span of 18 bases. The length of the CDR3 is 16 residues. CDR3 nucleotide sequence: TGTGCCAGCAGCCAAGGTATCCAGGTGGCCGGGAACGAGCAGTACTTC. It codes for CASSQGIQVAGNEQYF.

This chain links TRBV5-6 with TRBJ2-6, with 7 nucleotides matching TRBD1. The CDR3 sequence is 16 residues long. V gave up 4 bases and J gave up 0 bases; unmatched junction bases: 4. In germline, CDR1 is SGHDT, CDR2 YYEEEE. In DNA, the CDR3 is TGTGCCAGCAGCACACAGGGGAGCTCTGGGGCCAACGTCCTGACTTTC. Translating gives CASSTQGSSGANVLTF.

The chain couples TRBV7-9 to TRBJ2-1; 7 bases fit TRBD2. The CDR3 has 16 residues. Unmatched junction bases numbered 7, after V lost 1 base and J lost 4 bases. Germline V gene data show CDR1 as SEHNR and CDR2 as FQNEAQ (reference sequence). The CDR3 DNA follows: TGTGCCAGCAGCTTAGGGCACATTAGCGGGTACAATGAGCAGTTCTTC. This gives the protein CASSLGHISGYNEQFF.

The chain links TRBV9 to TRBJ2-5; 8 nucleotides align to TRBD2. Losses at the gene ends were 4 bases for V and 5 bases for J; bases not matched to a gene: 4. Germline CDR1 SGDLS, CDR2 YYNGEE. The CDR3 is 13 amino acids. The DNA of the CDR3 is TGTGCCAGCAGCCCCTCGGGGGGGGAGACCCAGTACTTC. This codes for CASSPSGGETQYF.

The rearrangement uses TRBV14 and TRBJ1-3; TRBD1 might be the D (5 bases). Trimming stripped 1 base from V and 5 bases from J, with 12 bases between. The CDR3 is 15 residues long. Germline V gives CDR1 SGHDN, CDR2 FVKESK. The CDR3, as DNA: TGTGCCAGCAGCCAAGTCTCGGGGCTGAGAAACACCATATATTTT. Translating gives CASSQVSGLRNTIYF.

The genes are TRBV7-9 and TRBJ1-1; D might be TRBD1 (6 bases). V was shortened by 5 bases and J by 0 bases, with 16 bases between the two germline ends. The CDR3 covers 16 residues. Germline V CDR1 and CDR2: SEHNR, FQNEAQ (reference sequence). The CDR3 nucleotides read TGTGCCAGCAGCCAAACCTTACAGGGAATGAACACTGAAGCTTTCTTT. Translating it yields CASSQTLQGMNTEAFF.

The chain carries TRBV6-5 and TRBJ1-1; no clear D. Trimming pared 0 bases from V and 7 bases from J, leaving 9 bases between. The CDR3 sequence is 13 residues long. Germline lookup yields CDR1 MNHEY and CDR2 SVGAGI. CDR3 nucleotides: TGTGCCAGCAGTTACTCGAGGTATGGTGAAGCTTTCTTT. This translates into CASSYSRYGEAFF.

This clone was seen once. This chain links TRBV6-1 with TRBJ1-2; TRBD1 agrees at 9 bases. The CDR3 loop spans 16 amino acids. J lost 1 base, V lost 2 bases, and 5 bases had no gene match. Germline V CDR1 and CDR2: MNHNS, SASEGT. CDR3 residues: CASSETWDRVNYGYTF. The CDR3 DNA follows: TGTGCCAGCAGTGAAACTTGGGACAGGGTTAACTATGGCTACACCTTC.

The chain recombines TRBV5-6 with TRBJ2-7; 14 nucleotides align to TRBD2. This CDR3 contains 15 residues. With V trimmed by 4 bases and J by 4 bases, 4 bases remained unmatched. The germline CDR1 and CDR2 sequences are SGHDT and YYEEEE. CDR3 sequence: CASSGGTSGRYEQYF. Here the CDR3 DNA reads TGTGCCAGCAGCGGAGGGACTAGCGGGAGATACGAGCAGTACTTC.